This T cell receptor beta chain was identified in a study of cytomegalovirus exposure and HLA in healthy donors. Study outcomes and limitations: The presence/absence work took it that sequencing depth was about the same across donors.

On this clone itself: The target antigen is unknown. One junction end disagrees with the germline gene, perhaps due to a read error.

Amplification used 60 Vbeta primers and 13 Jbeta primers. Only in-frame clones appear in the TCRdb table, and some are missing; sequencing was by immunoSEQ multiplex PCR. The data contain about 180,000 clones, 70% to 85% of them singletons. Germline-derived CDR1 and CDR2 are LNHDA and SQIVND (reference sequence). The CDR3 consists of 13 residues. The V call is TRBV19, the J call TRBJ2-3; 10 positions agree with TRBD2. The clonotype was recovered from a human donor in good health. The sequencing input was PBMCs. CDR3 sequence reads: CASSTPLAGATVF. The CDR3 DNA reads as TGTGCCAGTAGTACCCCTCTAGCGGGGGCGACCGTTTTT.